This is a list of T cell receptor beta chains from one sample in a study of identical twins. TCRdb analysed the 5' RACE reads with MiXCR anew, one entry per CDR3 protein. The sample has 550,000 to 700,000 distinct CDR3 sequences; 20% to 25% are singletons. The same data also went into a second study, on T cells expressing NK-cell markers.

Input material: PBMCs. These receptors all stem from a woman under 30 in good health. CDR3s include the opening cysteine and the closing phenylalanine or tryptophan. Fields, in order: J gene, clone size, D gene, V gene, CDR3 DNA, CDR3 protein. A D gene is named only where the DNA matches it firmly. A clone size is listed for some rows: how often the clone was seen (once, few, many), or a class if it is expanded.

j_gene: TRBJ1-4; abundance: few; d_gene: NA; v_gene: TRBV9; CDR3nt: TGTGCCAGCAGCCCCGGTACAACTAATGAAAAACTGTTTTTT; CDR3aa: CASSPGTTNEKLFF
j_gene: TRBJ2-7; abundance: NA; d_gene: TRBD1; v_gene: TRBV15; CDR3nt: TGTGCCACCAGCAGAGATCTACAGGGGGCAGTCGAGCAGTACTTC; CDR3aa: CATSRDLQGAVEQYF
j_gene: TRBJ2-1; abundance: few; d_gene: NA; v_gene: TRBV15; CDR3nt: TGTGCCACCAGCGCCCTAGGTGGCCCCTACAATGAGCAGTTCTTC; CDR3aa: CATSALGGPYNEQFF
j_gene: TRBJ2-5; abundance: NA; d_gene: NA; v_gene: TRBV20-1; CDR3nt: TGCAGTGCTAAGGGTAGAGGGCGTTTGATACAGACCCAGTACTTC; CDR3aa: CSAKGRGRLIQTQYF
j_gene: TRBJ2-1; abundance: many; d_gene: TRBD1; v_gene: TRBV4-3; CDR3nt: TGCGCCAGCGGGCGAGGCAGGGGGTACGATGAGCAGTTCTTC; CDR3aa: CASGRGRGYDEQFF
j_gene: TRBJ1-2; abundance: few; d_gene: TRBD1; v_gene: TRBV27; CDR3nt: TGTGCCAGCAGTTTGCTAACAGGGGGCCGGCTTTTCTATGGCTACACCTTC; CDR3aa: CASSLLTGGRLFYGYTF
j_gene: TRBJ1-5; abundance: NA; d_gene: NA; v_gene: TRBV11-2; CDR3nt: TGTGCCAGCAGTACAGGACCGGTTAATCAGCCCCAGCATTTT; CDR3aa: CASSTGPVNQPQHF
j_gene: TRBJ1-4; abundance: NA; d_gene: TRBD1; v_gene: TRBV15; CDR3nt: TGTGCCACCAGCAGAGCGACGGGACAGGGGAATGAAAAACTGTTTTTT; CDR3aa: CATSRATGQGNEKLFF
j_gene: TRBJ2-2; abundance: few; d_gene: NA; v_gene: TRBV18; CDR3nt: TGTGCCAGCTCATCTGTCGGGGCCACCGGGGAGCTGTTTTTT; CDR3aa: CASSSVGATGELFF
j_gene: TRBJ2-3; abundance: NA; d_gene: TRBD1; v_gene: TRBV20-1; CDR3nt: TGCAGTGCAAGGGCCGTCCCGGGACAGGGCGGGGGCACAGATACGCAGTATTTT; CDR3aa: CSARAVPGQGGGTDTQYF
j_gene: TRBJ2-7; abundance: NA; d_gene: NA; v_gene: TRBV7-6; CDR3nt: TGTGCCAGCGGCCTAGCAGCCCGTTACGAGCAGTACTTC; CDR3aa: CASGLAARYEQYF
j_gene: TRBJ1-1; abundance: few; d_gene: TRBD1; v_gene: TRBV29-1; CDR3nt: TGCAGCACTTGGGACAGGGGAACGAACACTGAAGCTTTCTTT; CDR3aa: CSTWDRGTNTEAFF